This TCR beta chain was captured by sequencing in a study of Graves' ophthalmopathy and Graves' hyperthyroidism (dated by TCRdb to 2016 to 2018). Background for the entire study: Stable hyperthyroidism was defined as no progression to ophthalmopathy within 18 months of follow-up. The study used TCR beta repertoire signatures to distinguish Graves' ophthalmopathy from Graves' hyperthyroidism and to predict progression to ophthalmopathy. In total, approximately 140 blood samples were TCR-sequenced: 40 to 45 ophthalmopathy, 75 hyperthyroidism and some 17 hyperthyroidism-to-ophthalmopathy patients. To explore V-J signatures distinguishing ophthalmopathy from hyperthyroidism, a discovery set of 100 patients (fewer than 45 ophthalmopathy, some 57 stable hyperthyroidism) was enrolled. The independent validation cohort included approximately 19 hyperthyroidism patients plus 17 patients who later progressed from hyperthyroidism to ophthalmopathy. In about 6 hyperthyroidism patients, the T-cell repertoire of thyroid tissue was compared with the T-cell repertoire of blood. Following sample collection, hyperthyroidism patients were given methimazole at a starting dose of 30 mg daily, and ophthalmopathy patients were given high-dose intravenous methylprednisolone. Broad study findings and their caveats: In validation, the model predicted ophthalmopathy progression with more than 70% sensitivity and less than 80% specificity; roughly 12 predicted patients were CT-confirmed with GO in a median of approximately six months. Sample size was not statistically predetermined, and group allocation was not concealed from the investigators. The 13-signature model separated ophthalmopathy from stable hyperthyroidism with 85% to 90% sensitivity and approximately 83% specificity in cross-validation, and 80%/75% in the test set. Most of the expanded thyroid clonotypes with a frequency above 0.001 were also detected in blood, and it was suggested that the thyroid immune response may be reflected by blood repertoires.

The germline V gene encodes CDR1 SGHVS and CDR2 FQNEAQ. Including the terminal cysteine and phenylalanine, the CDR3 comprises 14 residues. Here the CDR3 DNA is all that survives: 42 bases in frame from base 1. TCR beta CDR3 regions were amplified from RNA transcripts for repertoire sequencing. HTBI primers and the Qiagen OneStep RT-PCR kit were used in a first-round RT-PCR, which was followed by a second-round multiplex PCR, size selection and purification. Sequencing of the libraries was carried out on an Illumina HiSeq2000 in paired-end mode with 100 bp reads. The published analysis was carried out like this. SOAPnuke was used for read processing, and reads with adapters, uncalled bases, a mean Phred below 15, or no exact constant-primer or identifier match were discarded. COPE v1.2.5 was used to merge high-quality paired reads. Unique nucleotide sequences were defined as clonotypes and aligned to IMGT TRB V, D and J references using MiTCR v1.1. The analysis was limited to V-J combinations with a frequency above 0.0001, which together covered over 99% of the repertoires. For each V-J combination, a TCR clonal expansion and chaos score was defined as the ratio of F50 clonal expansion to chaos observed in the TCRdist matrix. Features were reduced by Welch's t-statistics and random forest to around 14 V-J combinations, which fed a naive Bayes classifier. The Morisita-Horn index was used to measure how similar the thyroid and blood repertoires were. TCRdb applied fastp at Q25 and MiXCR to the public reads, then kept only in-frame beta chains. A single entry per CDR3 protein holds the most common genes and DNA from its merged rows. What appears here as the V and J calls and clone size reflects TCRdb's work, not the paper's. The sample records about 1.1 million distinct CDR3 sequences, 35% to 40% of which are singletons. The top ten clones comprise around 10% of the sample.

Hyperthyroidism patients were newly diagnosed, with disease duration under 2 months, and aged 18 to 65 years. Patients were excluded if they had other autoimmune diseases, uncontrolled infections, pregnancy or lactation. Diagnosis was based on clinical symptoms, serum thyroxine, TRAb, thyroid ultrasound and orbital computed tomography. Total RNA was extracted using Trizol reagent, and RNA quality was checked on an Agilent 2100 Bioanalyzer. Of note for this clonotype: Its binding antigen is unknown. Germline and junction disagree at one end, which may indicate a read error.

The chain employs TRBV7-8 and TRBJ2-7, with a tentative D call of TRBD1 or TRBD2, each matching 5 bases. Material for sequencing was peripheral blood or thyroid tissue (not recorded which). This TCR was recovered from an adult man with Graves' hyperthyroidism. The CDR3 here reads CACSADRDGYEQYF. The DNA is TGTGCCTGCAGCGCTGACCGGGACGGCTACGAGCAGTACTTC.